This T cell receptor beta chain was sequenced in a study of cytomegalovirus exposure and HLA in healthy donors. Findings and caveats of the study: Most TCR sequences were seen very rarely across donors, but some public TCRs occurred in many. Confirmation was obtained in vitro that a few CMV-associated chains are specific for CMV antigens. It was only CMV serostatus that was available as immune exposure information. A missense variant in DCLRE1C was later tied to TCR beta V- and J-gene trimming.

This CDR3 is built from 17 residues. The germline V gene has CDR1 MNHEY and CDR2 SMNVEV (reference sequence). Germline trimming cut 1 base from V and 15 bases from J; bases unmatched to any gene: 18. This clone has a handful of counts. Its antigen is still unknown. The PCR used 60 Vbeta and 13 Jbeta primers. TCRdb keeps only in-frame clones here, not all; method: immunoSEQ multiplex PCR. This sample carries 120,000 or so clones, 77% of them seen once, and the ten largest clones take under 6.5%. This TCR derives from a man aged 18 to 35 in good health and CMV-seropositive. The sample was PBMCs. V gene TRBV27 combines with J gene TRBJ2-1; 10 bases align to TRBD2. The DNA for the CDR3 is TGTGCCAGCAGTTTATTGAGGTCTGCCCCTAGCGGGAGTGAGGTGTTCTTC. As protein: CASSLLRSAPSGSEVFF.